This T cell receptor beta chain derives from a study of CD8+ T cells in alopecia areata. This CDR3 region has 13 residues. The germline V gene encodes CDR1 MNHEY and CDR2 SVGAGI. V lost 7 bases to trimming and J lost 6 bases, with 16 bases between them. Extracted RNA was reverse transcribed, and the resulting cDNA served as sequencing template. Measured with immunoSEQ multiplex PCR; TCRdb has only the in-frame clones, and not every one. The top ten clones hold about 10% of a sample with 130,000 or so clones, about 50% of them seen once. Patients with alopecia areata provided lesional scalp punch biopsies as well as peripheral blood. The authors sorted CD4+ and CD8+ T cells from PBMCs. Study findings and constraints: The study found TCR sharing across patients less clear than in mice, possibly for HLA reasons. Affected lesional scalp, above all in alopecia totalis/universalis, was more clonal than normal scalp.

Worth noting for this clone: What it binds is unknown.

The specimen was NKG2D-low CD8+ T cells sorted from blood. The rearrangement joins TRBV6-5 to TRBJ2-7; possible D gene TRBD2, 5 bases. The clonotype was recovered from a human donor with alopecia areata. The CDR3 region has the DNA TGTGCCAGCACTGAGGGCCCCCAAGGCGAGCAGTACTTC. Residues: CASTEGPQGEQYF.